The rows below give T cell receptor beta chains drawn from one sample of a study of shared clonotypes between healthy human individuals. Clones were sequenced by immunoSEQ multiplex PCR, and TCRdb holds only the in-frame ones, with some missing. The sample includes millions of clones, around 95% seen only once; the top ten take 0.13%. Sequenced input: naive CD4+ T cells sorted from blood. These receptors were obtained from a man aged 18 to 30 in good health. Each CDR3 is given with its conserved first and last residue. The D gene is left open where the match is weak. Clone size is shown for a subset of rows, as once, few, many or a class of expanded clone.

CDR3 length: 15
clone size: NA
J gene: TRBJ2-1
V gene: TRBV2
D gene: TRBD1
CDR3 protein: CASREDRGTYNEQFF
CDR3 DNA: TGTGCCAGCAGAGAGGACAGGGGTACTTACAATGAGCAGTTCTTC

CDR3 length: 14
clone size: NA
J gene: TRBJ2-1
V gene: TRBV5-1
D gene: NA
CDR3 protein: CASSLGGEHNEQFF
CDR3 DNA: TGCGCCAGCAGCTTGGGAGGGGAACACAATGAGCAGTTCTTC

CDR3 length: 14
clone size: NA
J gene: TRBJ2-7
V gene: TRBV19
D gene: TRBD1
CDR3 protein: CASKGQGPPYEQYF
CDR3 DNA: TGTGCCAGTAAAGGACAGGGACCACCCTACGAGCAGTACTTC

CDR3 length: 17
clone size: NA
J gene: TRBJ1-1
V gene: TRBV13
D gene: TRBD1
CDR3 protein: CASSLASGQGALSLAFF
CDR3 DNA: TGTGCCAGCAGTTTAGCGTCGGGACAGGGGGCGTTGAGTCTAGCTTTCTTT

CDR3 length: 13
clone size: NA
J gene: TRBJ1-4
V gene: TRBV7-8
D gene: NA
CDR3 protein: CASSRRQKEKLFF
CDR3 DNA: TGTGCCAGCAGCCGACGACAGAAGGAAAAACTGTTTTTT

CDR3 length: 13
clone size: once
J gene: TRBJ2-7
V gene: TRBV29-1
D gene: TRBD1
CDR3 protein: CSVDRQGTGEQYF
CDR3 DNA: TGCAGCGTTGACCGACAGGGGACGGGGGAGCAGTACTTC

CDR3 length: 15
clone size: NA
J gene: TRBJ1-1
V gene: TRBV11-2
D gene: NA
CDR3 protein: CASSLAAGVNTEAFF
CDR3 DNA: TGTGCCAGCAGCTTAGCGGCAGGGGTGAACACTGAAGCTTTCTTT

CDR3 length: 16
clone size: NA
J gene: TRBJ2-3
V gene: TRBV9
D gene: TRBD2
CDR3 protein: CASSGLLAGGTDTQYF
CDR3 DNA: TGTGCCAGCAGCGGATTATTAGCGGGAGGGACAGATACGCAGTATTTT

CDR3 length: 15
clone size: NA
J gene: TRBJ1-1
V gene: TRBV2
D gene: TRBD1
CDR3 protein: CASSPTGVMNTEAFF
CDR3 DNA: TGTGCCAGCAGCCCTACAGGGGTGATGAACACTGAAGCTTTCTTT

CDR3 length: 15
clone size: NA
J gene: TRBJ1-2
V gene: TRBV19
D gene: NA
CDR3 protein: CASSFWDTTNYGYTF
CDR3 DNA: TGTGCCAGTAGTTTCTGGGACACTACTAACTATGGCTACACCTTC